This passage covers 32 T cell receptor beta chains from one sample sequenced in a study of early T cells in non-severe SARS-CoV-2 infection. MiXCR, run by TCRdb on the 5' RACE reads, gives a single entry per CDR3 protein. The repertoire consists of fewer than 60,000 distinct CDR3 sequences, with roughly 11% occurring once and the leading ten covering about 13%. The specimen was whole blood. The receptors derive from an adult who was a healthcare worker with PCR-confirmed SARS-CoV-2 infection or an uninfected control (not recorded which).

The rearrangement links TRBV6-5 to TRBJ2-1; a possible D gene is TRBD1 (6 bases). There are 15 residues in the CDR3. Germline CDR1 is MNHEY and CDR2 is SVGAGI. The V and J ends lost 5 bases and 1 base respectively, with 12 bases between them. The CDR3 is CASSRPGASYNEQFF. For the CDR3, the DNA is TGTGCCAGCAGTCGACCAGGGGCGTCCTACAATGAGCAGTTCTTC.

This clonotype appeared many times. CDR3 protein: CASSQDHSQYNEKLFF. The CDR3 nucleotides read TGCGCCAGCAGCCAAGATCACAGCCAATATAATGAAAAACTGTTTTTT. The chain is built from TRBV4-3 and TRBJ1-4; D unclear. Trimming left V 0 bases short and J 4 bases short, with 12 bases between. This CDR3 is 16 amino acids long. Germline-derived CDR1 and CDR2 are LGHNA and YSLEER.

This clonotype came up many times. V and J are TRBV5-5 and TRBJ2-3; tentative D call: TRBD1 (6 bases). V shed 2 bases and J shed 2 bases, with 12 bases lying between them. Per the germline V gene, CDR1 is SGHKS and CDR2 is YYEKEE (reference sequence). This CDR3 contains 15 residues. The CDR3 spells CASSFNGQTTDTQYF. The CDR3 region has the DNA TGTGCCAGCAGCTTCAATGGACAGACCACAGATACGCAGTATTTT.

The genes are TRBV7-6 and TRBJ1-1; no definite D call. Deletions cut 0 bases from V and 4 bases from J, with 18 bases between. The CDR3 contains 17 residues. Germline CDR1 reads SGHVS; CDR2 reads FNYEAQ. The CDR3 reads CASSLADWGRTGTEAFF. The CDR3 coding sequence is TGTGCCAGCAGCTTAGCCGACTGGGGTCGTACGGGCACTGAAGCTTTCTTT. Supplemented by reference TRBV7-6 and TRBJ1-1, the full variable domain reads GAGVSQSPRYKVTKRGQDVALRCDPISGHVSLYWYRQALGQGPEFLTYFNYEAQQDKSGLPNDRFSAERPEGSISTLTIQRTEQRDSAMYRCASSLADWGRTGTEAFFGQGTRLTVV.

This clonotype has just a few counts. The chain combines TRBV20-1 with TRBJ2-3; TRBD2 matches 10 bases. The ends lost 5 bases at V and 2 bases at J; junction bases unmatched: 10. Per the germline V gene, CDR1 is DFQATT and CDR2 is SNEGSKA (reference sequence). The CDR3 loop spans 16 amino acids. CDR3 DNA: TGCAGTGCTGTCCCAAGGACTAGCGGCCACACAGATACGCAGTATTTT. This codes for CSAVPRTSGHTDTQYF.

This clonotype turned up a few times. J is TRBJ2-7 and V is TRBV5-1; D perhaps matches TRBD1 (5 bases). The germline V gene encodes CDR1 SGHRS and CDR2 YFSETQ. V shed 7 bases and J shed 4 bases, with 15 bases lying between them. The CDR3 is made up of 13 amino acids. The CDR3 DNA follows: TGCGCCAGCGGGGCCCAAGTCGGTTACGAGCAGTACTTC. Its protein is CASGAQVGYEQYF.

The table lists this clonotype with many counts. This chain uses TRBV19 with TRBJ1-5; tentatively, D is TRBD1 (6 bases). Between the trimmed V and J ends, which lost 5 bases and 5 bases, there was a span of 19 bases. CDR3 length equals 16 residues. Germline CDR1 LNHDA, CDR2 SQIVND (reference sequence). The CDR3 nucleotides are TGTGCCAGTAGTCTATCCCGAGTGGGGGGCTATCAGCCCCAGCATTTT. Protein product: CASSLSRVGGYQPQHF.

This clonotype has ten or more counts. The chain links TRBV13 to TRBJ2-3; 11 nucleotides agree with TRBD2. The junction had 3 bases not matched to a gene; V was cut back by 5 bases and J by 5 bases. This CDR3 is 14 amino acids long. Germline V gene data show CDR1 as PRHDT and CDR2 as FYEKMQ (reference sequence). The CDR3 region has the DNA TGTGCCAGCAGCCGAGGGACTAGCGGAGATACGCAGTATTTT. This codes for CASSRGTSGDTQYF.

This clonotype was counted ten times or more. The rearrangement joins TRBV20-1 to TRBJ2-1; D might be TRBD1 (6 bases). The CDR3 runs 15 residues. Germline-derived CDR1 and CDR2 are DFQATT and SNEGSKA (reference sequence). Trimming cost V 0 bases and J 1 base, with 10 bases left between them. This CDR3 is CSARDDQGSYNEQFF. The CDR3 DNA is TGCAGTGCTAGAGATGACCAGGGGTCCTACAATGAGCAGTTCTTC.

V gene TRBV5-1 combines with J gene TRBJ2-3; 8 nucleotides line up with TRBD2. The CDR3 has 16 amino acids. The V gene end was trimmed by 4 bases and the J gene end by 1 base; junction bases not matched to a gene: 8. Looked up from germline, CDR1 is SGHRS and CDR2 is YFSETQ. The CDR3 DNA follows: TGCGCCAGCAGCGGGGGACTAGTTACTGGCACAGATACGCAGTATTTT. Protein product: CASSGGLVTGTDTQYF.

In its sample, this clonotype was seen a few times. The V and J genes are TRBV4-2 and TRBJ2-1, with TRBD2 matching over 12 bases. J gave up 0 bases and V 4 bases, and 13 bases lay outside the gene matches. Germline CDR1 LGHNA, CDR2 YNFKEQ. The CDR3 runs 20 residues. CDR3 sequence: CASSPALAGGGKSSYNEQFF. Here the CDR3 DNA reads TGTGCCAGCAGCCCGGCCCTAGCGGGAGGGGGAAAGAGCTCCTACAATGAGCAGTTCTTC.

The chain uses TRBV7-9 and TRBJ2-3; the D gene is possibly TRBD2 (7 bases). The length of the CDR3 is 13 residues. Germline loops: CDR1 SEHNR, CDR2 FQNEAQ (reference sequence). Trimming left V 5 bases short and J 4 bases short, with 10 bases between. The chain's CDR3 is CASSPRGPDTQYF. In DNA form, the CDR3 reads TGTGCCAGCAGCCCGCGGGGGCCAGATACGCAGTATTTT.

The CDR3 DNA follows: TGTGCCAGCAGACCGGGACCGATTCTCGTCTATGGCTACACCTTC. Protein product: CASRPGPILVYGYTF. The V gene is TRBV28, the J gene TRBJ1-2, with a possible D match to TRBD1 (5 bases). Germline values: CDR1 MDHEN, CDR2 SYDVKM. The CDR3 totals 15 residues. With 6 bases removed from V and 4 bases from J, the gap between germline ends came to 18 bases.

This clonotype was observed at least ten times. The rearrangement uses TRBV19 and TRBJ1-1; no firm D call. The V gene lost 7 bases and the J gene lost 3 bases, with 15 bases spanning the gap. The CDR3 has 14 amino acids. From germline, CDR1 is LNHDA and CDR2 SQIVND (reference sequence). The CDR3 loop is CASTDDPLDTEAFF. Written as DNA, the CDR3 is TGTGCCAGTACCGACGACCCGCTAGACACTGAAGCTTTCTTT.

CDR3 in amino acids: CASSLGEGFTEAFF. Written as DNA, the CDR3 is TGTGCCAGCAGCTTAGGAGAGGGTTTCACTGAAGCTTTCTTT. This rearrangement joins TRBV7-9 to TRBJ1-1; no definite D call. The germline gives CDR1 SEHNR, CDR2 FQNEAQ (reference sequence). Trimming cost V 1 base and J 4 bases, with 10 bases left between them. The CDR3 runs to 14 residues.

This clonotype was detected many times. The V and J genes are TRBV20-1 and TRBJ2-1; 8 bases line up with TRBD1. The CDR3 has 14 residues. V was clipped by 3 bases and J by 5 bases; unmatched bases: 6. Per the germline V gene, CDR1 is DFQATT and CDR2 is SNEGSKA (reference sequence). The CDR3 loop reads CSARTGVLDNEQFF. CDR3 DNA sequence: TGCAGTGCTAGGACAGGGGTTTTGGACAATGAGCAGTTCTTC.

This clonotype showed up just a few times. The chain joins TRBV5-1 to TRBJ2-1; possibly TRBD1 or TRBD2 for D (5 bases each). Germline assignment: CDR1 SGHRS and CDR2 YFSETQ. V shed 4 bases and J shed 9 bases, with 8 bases lying between them. The CDR3 is 11 residues long. The CDR3 reads CASSVGGEQFF. CDR3 nucleotide sequence: TGCGCCAGCAGCGTTGGGGGTGAGCAGTTCTTC.

The table lists this clonotype with a few counts. The J gene is TRBJ1-2, the V gene TRBV30, with unresolved D. The germline CDR1 and CDR2 sequences are GTSNPN and SVGIG (reference sequence). The CDR3 totals 13 residues. Trimming left V 0 bases short and J 6 bases short, with 11 bases between. The CDR3, as DNA: TGTGCCTGGAGTGTTAATCGTCTGGATGGCTACACCTTC. Amino acid sequence: CAWSVNRLDGYTF.

The chain employs TRBV20-1 and TRBJ1-1; TRBD1 matches at 11 bases. The ends lost 3 bases at V and 6 bases at J; junction bases unmatched: 3. The CDR3 covers 13 residues. Germline CDR1 DFQATT, CDR2 SNEGSKA (reference sequence). In DNA form, the CDR3 reads TGCAGTGCTAGGGACAGGGGGCTACCTGAAGCTTTCTTT. Translated, it gives CSARDRGLPEAFF.

This clonotype was counted many times. The genes are TRBV24-1 and TRBJ2-5, with D perhaps matching TRBD1 or TRBD2 (5 bases each). The germline V gene encodes CDR1 KGHDR and CDR2 SFDVKD. The V gene lost 3 bases and the J gene lost 4 bases, with 11 bases spanning the gap. The CDR3 consists of 14 residues. This chain's CDR3 is CATSDMGVGETQYF. CDR3 bases: TGTGCCACCAGTGATATGGGGGTCGGAGAGACCCAGTACTTC.

This clonotype was found a few times. The CDR3 is CASSLMAAEQFF. The CDR3, as DNA: TGTGCCAGCAGCTTAATGGCGGCGGAGCAGTTCTTC. The gene calls are TRBV7-9 and TRBJ2-1; D gene uncertain. This CDR3 has 12 residues. Trimming removed 2 bases at V and 10 bases at J, with 9 bases between. The V gene's germline CDR1 is SEHNR and CDR2 FQNEAQ (reference sequence). The full variable domain, with the rest looked up from reference TRBV7-9 and TRBJ2-1, is DTGVSQNPRHKITKRGQNVTFRCDPISEHNRLYWYRQTLGQGPEFLTYFQNEAQLEKSRLLSDRFSAERPKGSFSTLEIQRTEQGDSAMYLCASSLMAAEQFFGPGTRLTVL.

This clonotype was picked up many times. This sequence joins TRBV19 and TRBJ1-5; D is uncertain. There are 14 residues in the CDR3. V was shortened by 3 bases and J by 3 bases, with 9 bases between the two germline ends. Germline values: CDR1 LNHDA, CDR2 SQIVND (reference sequence). Here the CDR3 reads CASSIPGFNQPQHF. The CDR3, as DNA: TGTGCCAGTAGTATCCCGGGTTTCAATCAGCCCCAGCATTTT.

This clonotype has a handful of counts. The rearrangement uses TRBV19 and TRBJ2-1; D gene ambiguous. Trimming removed 5 bases from V and 5 bases from J, with 7 bases in between. The germline CDR1 and CDR2 sequences are LNHDA and SQIVND (reference sequence). CDR3 length: 12 amino acids. CDR3 loop: CASSLQHNEQFF. Written as DNA, the CDR3 is TGTGCCAGTAGTCTCCAGCACAATGAGCAGTTCTTC.

This clonotype appeared many times. The J gene is TRBJ2-5, the V gene TRBV24-1; either TRBD1 or TRBD2 may fit D (6 bases each). CDR3 length: 16 residues. Trimming pared 3 bases from V and 3 bases from J, leaving 16 bases between. The V gene's germline CDR1 is KGHDR and CDR2 SFDVKD. The chain's CDR3 is CATSDLRTGRKETQYF. DNA for the CDR3: TGTGCCACCAGTGATCTGCGAACAGGGAGGAAAGAGACCCAGTACTTC.

Only a few counts were recorded for this clonotype. J is TRBJ1-5 and V is TRBV5-5, with 7 bases fitting TRBD1. The V gene end was trimmed by 2 bases and the J gene end by 5 bases; junction bases not matched to a gene: 10. The CDR3 sequence is 16 residues long. Looked up from germline, CDR1 is SGHKS and CDR2 is YYEKEE (reference sequence). The CDR3 bases are TGTGCCAGCAGCTTATCAGGGGACAGCCTGTATCAGCCCCAGCATTTT. It translates to CASSLSGDSLYQPQHF.

The J gene is TRBJ2-7, the V gene TRBV7-2, with TRBD2 as a possible D gene (5 bases). In germline, CDR1 is SGHTA, CDR2 FQGNSA. The CDR3 has 14 amino acids. Trimming left V 5 bases short and J 6 bases short, with 17 bases between. CDR3 bases: TGTGCCAGCAGCCCGAGGACTTCGCTAAGCGAGCAGTACTTC. Its translation is CASSPRTSLSEQYF.

This rearrangement joins TRBV4-3 to TRBJ2-1, with D perhaps matching TRBD1 or TRBD2 (5 bases each). The V gene's germline CDR1 is LGHNA and CDR2 YSLEER. This CDR3 is 18 amino acids long. Trimming took 0 bases from V and 8 from J, leaving 23 bases between them. The CDR3 DNA reads as TGCGCCAGCAGCCAAGATCCCCCTCGGAGTGGGGGTGCCGATGAGCAGTTCTTC. Amino acid sequence: CASSQDPPRSGGADEQFF.

The genes are TRBV6-2 or TRBV6-3 and TRBJ1-1; D ambiguous. The CDR3 contains 14 residues. V was trimmed by 6 bases and J by 1 base, leaving 12 bases between them. Per germline, CDR1 MNHEY and CDR2 SVGEGT. This chain's CDR3 is CASRAGGPNTEAFF. The CDR3 nucleotides read TGTGCCAGCAGAGCGGGAGGACCGAACACTGAAGCTTTCTTT.

V gene TRBV27 combines with J gene TRBJ2-7; D may match TRBD1 or TRBD2 (5 bases each). Germline loops: CDR1 MNHEY, CDR2 SMNVEV (reference sequence). V lost 3 bases, J lost 3 bases, and 9 bases lay in between. The CDR3 extends over 13 amino acids. CDR3 sequence (DNA): TGTGCCAGCAGTTTCGGGGCTCTCTACGAGCAGTACTTC. Protein: CASSFGALYEQYF.

This clonotype was counted ten times or more. CDR3 in amino acids: CASSQAGTGALNEQFF. CDR3 coding DNA: TGTGCCAGCAGCCAGGCCGGGACAGGGGCGCTGAATGAGCAGTTCTTC. The genes are TRBV3-1 and TRBJ2-1, with TRBD1 identical over 10 bases. Trimming took 3 bases from V and 7 from J; bases not matched to a gene: 9. CDR3 length: 16 amino acids. Germline V gene lookup returns CDR1 LGHDT and CDR2 YNNKEL (reference sequence).

Many counts were recorded for this clonotype. This chain links TRBV2 with TRBJ1-5, with D maybe TRBD1 (6 bases). The germline V and J ends were trimmed by 0 bases and 6 bases, with 9 bases remaining between them. Germline CDR1 reads SNHLY; CDR2 reads FYNNEI. The CDR3 runs 14 residues. CDR3 region: CASSEAAGVQPQHF. CDR3 DNA sequence: TGTGCCAGCAGTGAAGCAGCAGGGGTTCAGCCCCAGCATTTT.

This clonotype has ten or more counts. V is TRBV7-2 and J is TRBJ1-1, with 7 bases identical to TRBD1. Germline values: CDR1 SGHTA, CDR2 FQGNSA. After removal of 1 base from V and 0 bases from J, the junction contained 8 bases not matched to a gene. The CDR3 runs to 17 residues. CDR3 region: CASSLGGTAIMNTEAFF. The CDR3, as DNA: TGTGCCAGCAGCTTAGGCGGGACAGCTATCATGAACACTGAAGCTTTCTTT.